This entry lists 18 T cell receptor beta chains sequenced from one sample in a study of graft-versus-host responses after intestinal transplantation. Antigens of these TCRs are unknown. TCRdb keeps only in-frame clones here, not all; method: immunoSEQ multiplex PCR. Of tens of thousands of clones listed, about 81% are singletons. Here the sequenced sample was unstimulated CD4+ T cells sorted from spleen or lymph node cells, taken before intestinal transplant. The receptors were gathered from a human donor who received an intestinal transplant.

V usage is TRBV19 and J usage is TRBJ1-1; a weak D match, TRBD1 (6 bases). Trimming cost V 4 bases and J 5 bases, with 8 bases left between them. This CDR3 has 12 amino acids. The germline gives CDR1 LNHDA, CDR2 SQIVND (reference sequence). CDR3 residues: CASSKGGTEAFF. The DNA for the CDR3 is TGTGCCAGTAGTAAAGGGGGTACTGAAGCTTTCTTT.

This chain joins TRBV27 and TRBJ2-7; D is possibly TRBD1 (6 bases). Germline loops: CDR1 MNHEY, CDR2 SMNVEV (reference sequence). The CDR3 has 13 residues. Trimming stripped 7 bases from V and 3 bases from J, with 13 bases between. DNA of the CDR3: TGTGCCAGCAATATACAGGGCCTCTACGAGCAGTACTTC. Its translation: CASNIQGLYEQYF.

The chain joins TRBV5-1 to TRBJ1-5; possible D gene TRBD1, 6 bases. CDR1 SGHRS and CDR2 YFSETQ come from the germline V gene. The CDR3 has 15 residues. Trimming cost V 0 bases and J 0 bases, with 7 bases left between them. The CDR3 reads CASSLAGVSNQPQHF. CDR3 coding DNA: TGCGCCAGCAGCTTGGCAGGGGTTAGCAATCAGCCCCAGCATTTT.

This chain joins TRBV10-3 and TRBJ1-1, with a weak D call TRBD1 (5 bases). V lost 10 bases and J lost 1, with 13 bases in between. The CDR3 has 13 amino acids. Germline V gives CDR1 ENHRY, CDR2 SYGVKD. This CDR3 is CATEGTPNTEAFF. For the CDR3, the DNA is TGTGCCACCGAAGGGACCCCGAACACTGAAGCTTTCTTT.

The J gene is TRBJ1-4, the V gene TRBV19; 9 bases are shared with TRBD1. CDR1 is LNHDA and CDR2 is SQIVND in the germline V gene (reference sequence). Trimming at V came to 0 bases and at J to 8 bases, leaving 4 bases not matched to a gene. This CDR3 region has 15 residues. The CDR3, as DNA: TGTGCCAGTAGTATAGAGGGGACAGGGCCAGAAAAACTGTTTTTT. It yields the protein CASSIEGTGPEKLFF.

Only one count was recorded for this clone. This chain links TRBV28 with TRBJ2-1; maybe TRBD2 (5 bases). The CDR3 runs to 15 residues. The germline V gene has CDR1 MDHEN and CDR2 SYDVKM. Trimming left V 3 bases short and J 7 bases short, with 16 bases between. The DNA for the CDR3 is TGTGCCAGCAGTTTGCAGCCCGGGAAAAAGAATGAGCAGTTCTTC. This codes for CASSLQPGKKNEQFF.

This rearrangement joins TRBV6-5 to TRBJ1-3; 7 positions match TRBD1. The CDR3 has 16 amino acids. The J segment lost 2 bases and the V segment lost 0 bases, leaving 4 bases of the junction unmatched. Per germline, CDR1 MNHEY and CDR2 SVGAGI. The CDR3 here is CASSYSGDSPGNTIYF. The CDR3 DNA is TGTGCCAGCAGTTACTCGGGGGACAGTCCTGGAAACACCATATATTTT.

The rearrangement joins TRBV5-1 to TRBJ1-1; tentative D call: TRBD1 (5 bases). The CDR3 sequence is 15 residues long. V dropped 1 base and J dropped 1 base, with 11 bases sitting between them. Germline V gene sequence: CDR1 SGHRS, CDR2 YFSETQ. CDR3 sequence: CASSLPAGSNTEAFF. For the CDR3, the DNA is TGCGCCAGCAGCTTGCCCGCAGGGTCGAACACTGAAGCTTTCTTT. The complete variable domain, with remaining parts taken from reference TRBV5-1 and TRBJ1-1, reads KAGVTQTPRYLIKTRGQQVTLSCSPISGHRSVSWYQQTPGQGLQFLFEYFSETQRNKGNFPGRFSGRQFSNSRSEMNVSTLELGDSALYLCASSLPAGSNTEAFFGQGTRLTVV.

This clone was seen more than once but under ten times. The chain employs TRBV5-1 and TRBJ2-2; D possibly corresponds to TRBD2 (5 bases). V was clipped by 7 bases and J by 7 bases, with 14 bases between them. This CDR3 is 13 amino acids long. Per the germline V gene, CDR1 is SGHRS and CDR2 is YFSETQ. The CDR3 sequence: CASRYHGSGELFF. CDR3 sequence (DNA): TGCGCCAGCCGGTACCATGGGAGCGGGGAGCTGTTTTTT.

J is TRBJ1-1 and V is TRBV5-1, with D uncertain. The CDR3 covers 15 residues. Germline V gene data show CDR1 as SGHRS and CDR2 as YFSETQ. V was trimmed by 1 base and J by 3 bases, leaving 13 bases between them. The CDR3: CASSLFPELDTEAFF. In DNA form, the CDR3 reads TGCGCCAGCAGCTTGTTTCCGGAACTCGACACTGAAGCTTTCTTT.

The V gene is TRBV20-1, the J gene TRBJ2-2; D unclear. From germline, CDR1 is DFQATT and CDR2 SNEGSKA (reference sequence). The ends were cut back, 5 bases at V and 9 bases at J, with 10 bases in the middle. The CDR3 is made up of 11 amino acids. DNA for the CDR3: TGCAGTGCTTACCTCCTGAGGGAGCTGTTTTTT. It is translated as CSAYLLRELFF.

In its sample, this clone was seen a few times. V and J are TRBV19 and TRBJ2-5; D is unresolved. Germline assignment: CDR1 LNHDA and CDR2 SQIVND (reference sequence). The CDR3 consists of 15 residues. V was clipped by 4 bases and J by 1 base, with 13 bases between them. The CDR3 sequence: CASSRRPGPQETQYF. In DNA form, the CDR3 reads TGTGCCAGTAGTAGGCGGCCCGGCCCCCAAGAGACCCAGTACTTC. Filled out from reference TRBV19 and TRBJ2-5, the complete variable domain reads DGGITQSPKYLFRKEGQNVTLSCEQNLNHDAMYWYRQDPGQGLRLIYYSQIVNDFQKGDIAEGYSVSREKKESFPLTVTSAQKNPTAFYLCASSRRPGPQETQYFGPGTRLLVL.

The chain has TRBV6-5 and TRBJ2-1; no firm D call. The CDR3 has 15 residues. CDR1 is MNHEY, CDR2 SVGAGI, per germline. V dropped 0 bases and J dropped 0 bases, with 6 bases sitting between them. The CDR3 protein is CASSYSPISYNEQFF. For the CDR3, the DNA is TGTGCCAGCAGTTACTCCCCTATCTCCTACAATGAGCAGTTCTTC.

The chain combines TRBV2 with TRBJ2-5, with D maybe TRBD1 (6 bases). V lost 1 base and J 4 bases, leaving 13 bases between the germline ends. CDR1 and CDR2 (germline): SNHLY, FYNNEI. This CDR3 comprises 15 residues. In DNA, the CDR3 is TGTGCCAGCAGTGAAGTGGGCACAGGGTTAGAGACCCAGTACTTC. This translates into CASSEVGTGLETQYF.

J is TRBJ1-5 and V is TRBV5-1, with D hard to call. The CDR3 consists of 14 residues. The germline gives CDR1 SGHRS, CDR2 YFSETQ. Deletions cut 4 bases from V and 1 base from J, with 9 bases between. Here the CDR3 DNA reads TGCGCCAGCAGCAAGGACGGAAGCAATCAGCCCCAGCATTTT. Protein product: CASSKDGSNQPQHF.

This clone was observed a single time. The chain uses TRBV6-4 and TRBJ2-3; 14 bases agree with TRBD2. Germline V gene sequence: CDR1 MRHNA, CDR2 SNTAGT. The CDR3 sequence is 15 residues long. With V trimmed by 6 bases and J by 5 bases, 4 bases remained unmatched. The CDR3 bases are TGTGCCAGCAGGCGACTAGCGGGAGGGGGAGATACGCAGTATTTT. Amino acids: CASRRLAGGGDTQYF.

The J gene is TRBJ1-3, the V gene TRBV6-1; the D is unclear. The ends were cut back, 6 bases at V and 2 bases at J, with 8 bases in the middle. CDR3 length: 13 residues. The germline V gene encodes CDR1 MNHNS and CDR2 SASEGT. This CDR3 is CASREVAGNTIYF. The CDR3 region has the DNA TGTGCCAGCAGAGAGGTAGCTGGAAACACCATATATTTT.

For this clone: Different DNA sequences within this sample yield the same CDR3. The chain joins TRBV9 to TRBJ2-4, with TRBD2 matching over 12 bases. The CDR3 spans 21 residues. Germline assignment: CDR1 SGDLS and CDR2 YYNGEE. The V and J ends lost 0 bases and 6 bases, in that order; junction bases with no gene match: 19. The CDR3 here is CASSVEIGGTSGPWGGNIQYF. DNA for the CDR3: TGTGCCAGCAGCGTAGAGATAGGGGGGACTAGCGGGCCATGGGGTGGAAACATTCAGTACTTC.